The 2 T cell receptor beta chains below come from one sample, sequenced in a study of T cell repertoires in cytomegalovirus infection. Their antigens are not known. TCRdb re-called the reads with MiXCR, one entry per CDR3 protein. The sample lists around 770,000 distinct CDR3 sequences, approximately 32% seen once, with around 14% in the top ten. Source: cultured CD8+ T cells from PBMCs, taken from culture after CMV antigen stimulation. These receptors all stem from a human donor in good health (CMV status not recorded). Some clones in this sample may be carry-over from other donors' samples.

The rearrangement uses TRBV4-2 and TRBJ2-2; no reliable D call. This CDR3 region has 16 residues. Deletions cut 4 bases from V and 2 bases from J, with 14 bases between. CDR1 and CDR2 (germline): LGHNA, YNFKEQ. The CDR3 protein is CASSPQGLSNTGELFF. CDR3 nucleotide sequence: TGTGCCAGCAGCCCCCAAGGGCTTTCCAACACCGGGGAGCTGTTTTTT.

This clonotype was seen more than once but under ten times. One end of the junction does not line up with germline, which may come from a read error. This chain links TRBV7-7 with TRBJ1-1, with a tentative D call TRBD1 (6 bases). CDR3 length: 14 amino acids. Germline V gene lookup returns CDR1 SSHAT and CDR2 FNYEAQ (reference sequence). CDR3 sequence: CASSLHPGDTEAFF. The CDR3 nucleotides read TGTGCTAGCAGCTTACACCCAGGGGACACTGAAGCTTTCTTT.